The clone carrying this TCR beta chain has a handful of counts. This entry belongs to a study of blood T cell repertoires in COVID-19. Study summary: Acute-phase and convalescent COVID-19 samples originated in the United States, Italy and Spain. Nucleic acid was either cDNA or gDNA, and it came from T cells, B-cell-depleted T cells, or PBMCs.

This CDR3 has 16 amino acids. The V gene lost 7 bases and the J gene lost 10 bases, with 23 bases spanning the gap. Germline CDR1 MGHDK, CDR2 SYGVNS. Some clones are missing from TCRdb's copy, which holds only in-frame ones; the method was immunoSEQ multiplex PCR. The table shows roughly 200,000 clones, with 70% to 90% occurring only once. This clonotype was sampled from a man between 18 and 29 years old with active or convalescent COVID-19. Sequenced: peripheral blood. The chain uses TRBV25-1 and TRBJ1-6; D gene unclear. The CDR3 sequence: CASTSVAAGVRSPLHF. In DNA form, the CDR3 reads TGTGCCAGCACCTCGGTGGCTGCCGGGGTTAGGTCACCCCTCCACTTT.